The 30 T cell receptor beta chains below come from one sample, sequenced in a study of Graves' ophthalmopathy and Graves' hyperthyroidism. The study amplified TCR beta CDR3 regions using RNA transcripts. The library came from an HTBI-primed first-round RT-PCR and a second-round multiplex PCR. TCRdb re-called the multiplex PCR reads with MiXCR, one entry per CDR3 protein. The sample records over 500,000 distinct CDR3 sequences, over 20% being singletons. Material for sequencing was peripheral blood. The source of these receptors is a woman younger than 35 with stable Graves' hyperthyroidism. Some clones in this sample may be carry-over from other donors' samples.

This clonotype has at least ten counts. The rearrangement uses TRBV29-1 and TRBJ2-7; D gene uncertain. The V end lost 4 bases, the J end lost 6 bases, and 16 bases lay between the germline ends. Germline-derived CDR1 and CDR2 are SQVTM and ANQGSEA. The CDR3 covers 13 residues. CDR3 bases: TGCAGCGTTGCCCAAACGGATTTGGGCGAGCAGTACTTC. It yields the protein CSVAQTDLGEQYF.

The sample holds many counts of this clonotype. The CDR3 sequence is CAGSKVDGANVLTF. For the CDR3, the DNA is TGTGCCGGCTCTAAGGTGGATGGGGCCAACGTCCTGACTTTC. The rearrangement joins TRBV30 to TRBJ2-6, with no clear D. Germline CDR1 reads GTSNPN; CDR2 reads SVGIG (reference sequence). The CDR3 has 14 residues. Trimming shortened V by 8 bases and J by 3 bases, and 14 bases separated the two germline ends.

This chain links TRBV11-3 with TRBJ1-1; 8 nucleotides agree with TRBD1. The CDR3 loop spans 15 amino acids. Trimming took 5 bases from V and 4 from J; bases not matched to a gene: 9. The V gene's germline CDR1 is SGHNT and CDR2 YENEEA. Here the CDR3 reads CASSPRTGRITEAFF. CDR3 nucleotide sequence: TGTGCCAGCAGCCCGCGGACAGGGAGGATCACTGAAGCTTTCTTT.

V and J are TRBV29-1 and TRBJ2-4; 8 nucleotides line up with TRBD2. V dropped 5 bases and J dropped 5; count of bases not matched to a gene: 11. Germline V CDR1 and CDR2: SQVTM, ANQGSEA. This CDR3 has 15 amino acids. The CDR3 DNA reads as TGCAGCGTTTTGAGTCCGACGGGAGGGGAAAACATTCAGTACTTC. Amino acid sequence: CSVLSPTGGENIQYF. Variable domain in full (rest from reference TRBV29-1 and TRBJ2-4): SAVISQKPSRDICQRGTSLTIQCQVDSQVTMMFWYRQQPGQSLTLIATANQGSEATYESGFVIDKFPISRPNLTFSTLTVSNMSPEDSSIYLCSVLSPTGGENIQYFGAGTRLSVL.

This clonotype has a count of ten or more. The chain couples TRBV5-1 to TRBJ2-7; the D is unclear. The CDR3 loop spans 14 amino acids. Germline lookup yields CDR1 SGHRS and CDR2 YFSETQ. Trimming stripped 0 bases from V and 1 base from J, with 8 bases between. The CDR3 is CASSLVVGSYEQYF. DNA for the CDR3: TGCGCCAGCAGCTTGGTGGTGGGGTCCTACGAGCAGTACTTC.

This clonotype was picked up many times. The chain carries TRBV10-3 and TRBJ1-1, with D unclear. Germline loops: CDR1 ENHRY, CDR2 SYGVKD. This CDR3 has 14 amino acids. The ends were cut back, 0 bases at V and 6 bases at J, with 11 bases in the middle. This CDR3 is CAISESTGLAEAFF. CDR3 bases: TGTGCCATCAGTGAGTCGACCGGTCTGGCTGAAGCTTTCTTT.

This sequence joins TRBV11-2 and TRBJ2-1; TRBD2 matches 8 bases. The V and J ends lost 5 bases and 5 bases, in that order; junction bases with no gene match: 11. There are 16 residues in the CDR3. Germline V gene lookup returns CDR1 SGHAT and CDR2 FQNNGV. DNA for the CDR3: TGTGCCAGCAGCCCCCTGGGCGTAGCGGGGCACAATGAGCAGTTCTTC. It encodes CASSPLGVAGHNEQFF.

This chain links TRBV12-3 or TRBV12-4 with TRBJ1-5; D unresolved. This CDR3 region has 13 residues. The ends were cut back, 5 bases at V and 5 bases at J, with 10 bases in the middle. The CDR3 spells CASSIQMDQPQHF. Here the CDR3 DNA reads TGTGCCAGCAGTATCCAAATGGATCAGCCCCAGCATTTT.

In its sample, this clonotype was seen many times. The CDR3 reads CASSKEHGTGGSYEQYF. The CDR3 DNA follows: TGTGCCAGCAGTAAGGAACACGGGACAGGGGGATCCTACGAGCAGTACTTC. V and J are TRBV12-3 or TRBV12-4 and TRBJ2-7, with 11 positions matching TRBD1. The length of the CDR3 is 17 residues. The ends lost 5 bases at V and 1 base at J; junction bases unmatched: 10.

This clonotype was picked up a small number of times. This chain links TRBV19 with TRBJ2-2, with 9 bases fitting TRBD1. J gave up 5 bases and V 7 bases, and 8 bases lay outside the gene matches. Germline loops: CDR1 LNHDA, CDR2 SQIVND (reference sequence). This CDR3 is built from 15 residues. This chain's CDR3 is CASIGTGSTTGELFF. The CDR3 DNA follows: TGTGCCAGTATCGGGACAGGGAGTACAACCGGGGAGCTGTTTTTT.

This clonotype was seen ten or more times. The chain links TRBV20-1 to TRBJ2-5; D possibly matches TRBD1 or TRBD2 (5 bases each). The CDR3 covers 15 residues. The germline V gene encodes CDR1 DFQATT and CDR2 SNEGSKA (reference sequence). The V end was cut by 2 bases, the J end by 4 bases, with 17 bases between. The CDR3 reads CSARSPWGWGETQYF. In DNA form, the CDR3 reads TGCAGTGCTAGATCTCCGTGGGGGTGGGGAGAGACCCAGTACTTC.

This clonotype was counted ten times or more. The chain recombines TRBV28 with TRBJ1-2, with D uncertain. This CDR3 is built from 15 residues. Germline-derived CDR1 and CDR2 are MDHEN and SYDVKM. V dropped 5 bases and J dropped 3 bases, with 16 bases sitting between them. The CDR3 sequence is CASSTLGLLDYGYTF. The CDR3 DNA sequence: TGTGCCAGCAGTACCCTCGGCTTACTGGACTATGGCTACACCTTC.

The V call is TRBV28, the J call TRBJ1-5; no definite D call. V was shortened by 1 base and J by 5 bases, with 6 bases between the two germline ends. Per germline, CDR1 MDHEN and CDR2 SYDVKM. This CDR3 has 13 residues. In DNA, the CDR3 is TGTGCCAGCAGTTTATTGGGTTATCAGCCCCAGCATTTT. Translation: CASSLLGYQPQHF.

This clonotype was counted a few times. CDR3 sequence (DNA): TGCGCCAGCAGCCCAGGGGGAGAGGGGGATCAGCCCCAGCATTTT. Amino acid sequence: CASSPGGEGDQPQHF. This chain links TRBV4-1 with TRBJ1-5; 7 nucleotides match TRBD1. After removal of 4 bases from V and 5 bases from J, the junction contained 8 bases not matched to a gene. CDR3 length: 15 amino acids. Germline CDR1 reads MGHRA; CDR2 reads YSYEKL.

The chain joins TRBV12-3 or TRBV12-4 to TRBJ1-5; the D is unclear. The CDR3 is made up of 14 amino acids. Trimming removed 3 bases from V and 3 bases from J, with 9 bases in between. The CDR3 DNA sequence: TGTGCCAGCAGTTTCGGCAATAACAATCAGCCCCAGCATTTT. Translation: CASSFGNNNQPQHF.

This clonotype has a handful of counts. The chain employs TRBV4-3 and TRBJ2-7; 7 bases are a match to TRBD1. Germline V gives CDR1 LGHNA, CDR2 YSLEER. Losses at the gene ends were 4 bases for V and 5 bases for J; bases not matched to a gene: 5. This CDR3 has 13 residues. Here the CDR3 DNA reads TGCGCCAGCAGCCTAGACAGGGACAACGAGCAGTACTTC. Protein sequence: CASSLDRDNEQYF.

The chain couples TRBV3-1 to TRBJ2-2; D possibly corresponds to TRBD2 (6 bases). V was cut by 4 bases and J by 6 bases, with 18 bases left in between. This CDR3 is built from 16 residues. The germline gives CDR1 LGHDT, CDR2 YNNKEL (reference sequence). CDR3 in amino acids: CASSPPLTGRAGELFF. The DNA of the CDR3 is TGTGCCAGCAGCCCCCCCTTGACCGGGAGAGCCGGGGAGCTGTTTTTT.

This clonotype was found once. The genes are TRBV20-1 and TRBJ2-7, with D possibly matching TRBD2 (5 bases). CDR3 length: 14 residues. CDR1 and CDR2 (germline): DFQATT, SNEGSKA (reference sequence). The V end was cut by 0 bases, the J end by 4 bases, with 13 bases between. CDR3: CSARDMERNYEQYF. CDR3 nucleotide sequence: TGCAGTGCTAGAGATATGGAGCGGAATTACGAGCAGTACTTC.

This chain uses TRBV30 with TRBJ1-5, with 7 bases that match TRBD1. The CDR3 consists of 13 residues. Germline CDR1 reads GTSNPN; CDR2 reads SVGIG (reference sequence). Trimming at V came to 5 bases and at J to 7 bases, leaving 8 bases not matched to a gene. The CDR3 DNA sequence: TGTGCCTGGGGGAGCAGGGGGTTACAGCCCCAGCATTTT. Its protein is CAWGSRGLQPQHF.

Many counts were recorded for this clonotype. The chain recombines TRBV7-6 with TRBJ1-1; D is perhaps TRBD1 (6 bases). This CDR3 spans 18 amino acids. Germline lookup yields CDR1 SGHVS and CDR2 FNYEAQ. The V end lost 4 bases, the J end lost 5 bases, and 26 bases lay between the germline ends. CDR3 bases: TGTGCCAGCAGCTCCAAGGCGGGGGGCGCGAGTTTATGGACTGAAGCTTTCTTT. Amino acid sequence: CASSSKAGGASLWTEAFF.

This clonotype was recorded many times. The rearrangement joins TRBV11-2 to TRBJ1-1; D remains ambiguous. The CDR3 sequence is 13 residues long. Germline CDR1 SGHAT, CDR2 FQNNGV. Trimming shortened V by 4 bases and J by 4 bases, and 10 bases separated the two germline ends. The CDR3 sequence is CASSSRLGTEAFF. The CDR3 coding sequence is TGTGCCAGCAGCTCCAGGTTAGGCACTGAAGCTTTCTTT.

This clonotype was observed many times. The genes are TRBV11-1 and TRBJ1-2; TRBD1 agrees at 7 bases. CDR1 is SGHAT, CDR2 FQDESV, per germline (reference sequence). CDR3 length equals 14 residues. V lost 5 bases and J lost 8; bases outside the gene matches: 11. DNA of the CDR3: TGTGCCAGCAGCCCAGGGACAGTCCCTCGGGGCTACACCTTC. Amino acid sequence: CASSPGTVPRGYTF.

This clonotype was found many times. This chain connects TRBV10-3 to TRBJ1-1; D possibly corresponds to TRBD1 (6 bases). The V and J ends lost 3 bases and 1 base respectively, with 6 bases between them. The CDR3 spans 13 residues. Germline V gene data show CDR1 as ENHRY and CDR2 as SYGVKD. The CDR3 is CAISEQGNTEAFF. CDR3 nucleotides: TGTGCCATCAGTGAACAGGGGAACACTGAAGCTTTCTTT.

This clonotype came up many times. The chain uses TRBV29-1 and TRBJ2-2; D gene ambiguous. The germline V and J ends were trimmed by 8 bases and 7 bases, with 17 bases remaining between them. Germline CDR1 and CDR2: SQVTM and ANQGSEA. The CDR3 extends over 13 amino acids. The chain's CDR3 is CSFQVRSYGELFF. The DNA for the CDR3 is TGCAGCTTTCAAGTCCGATCCTACGGGGAGCTGTTTTTT.

This chain connects TRBV5-1 to TRBJ2-2, with TRBD2 matching over 7 bases. The CDR3 length is 15 residues. Germline trimming cut 2 bases from V and 1 base from J; bases unmatched to any gene: 2. Germline lookup yields CDR1 SGHRS and CDR2 YFSETQ. The CDR3 region has the DNA TGCGCCAGCAGCTTTGAGCGGGGGAACACCGGGGAGCTGTTTTTT. This translates into CASSFERGNTGELFF.

Turning to this clonotype: This may stem from a read error, because a much larger clone lies one nucleotide away. J is TRBJ2-6 and V is TRBV12-3 or TRBV12-4; D not certain. CDR3 length: 15 residues. The V end lost 2 bases, the J end lost 0 bases, and 5 bases lay between the germline ends. For the CDR3, the DNA is TGTGCCAGCAGTTTACCGGGCTCTGGGGCCAACGTCCTGACTTTC. Translating it yields CASSLPGSGANVLTF.

This clonotype came up many times. J is TRBJ1-6 and V is TRBV19; tentative D call: TRBD1 (6 bases). Germline V CDR1 and CDR2: LNHDA, SQIVND (reference sequence). Trimming took off 7 bases at V and 7 bases at J, with 17 bases between the two ends. The CDR3 loop spans 15 amino acids. DNA for the CDR3: TGTGCCAGTACCAGGGACACGGTGGAGAATTCACCCCTCCACTTT. Residues: CASTRDTVENSPLHF.

This clonotype was picked up many times. The rearrangement links TRBV6-1 to TRBJ2-5; 10 nucleotides agree with TRBD2. The germline V gene has CDR1 MNHNS and CDR2 SASEGT. This CDR3 comprises 16 residues. Germline trimming cut 0 bases from V and 4 bases from J; bases unmatched to any gene: 5. The CDR3 nucleotides read TGTGCCAGCAGTGAAGCCCGACTAGCGGGTGGAGAGACCCAGTACTTC. This encodes CASSEARLAGGETQYF.

This clonotype was seen many times. The genes are TRBV11-2 and TRBJ1-1, with a possible D match to TRBD1 (6 bases). CDR1 and CDR2 (germline): SGHAT, FQNNGV. CDR3 length: 16 amino acids. V was shortened by 5 bases and J by 4 bases, with 20 bases between the two germline ends. The CDR3 is CASSGPAGDQSTEAFF. CDR3 DNA: TGTGCCAGCAGCGGCCCGGCAGGGGACCAGAGCACTGAAGCTTTCTTT.

This clonotype occurred a few times. This rearrangement joins TRBV11-2 to TRBJ2-2, with D tentatively TRBD1 (6 bases). This CDR3 contains 16 residues. Trimming cost V 5 bases and J 4 bases, with 17 bases left between them. Per the germline V gene, CDR1 is SGHAT and CDR2 is FQNNGV. The CDR3 DNA reads as TGTGCCAGCAGCCGGGGCAGGGGCATGGGCACCGGGGAGCTGTTTTTT. Translation: CASSRGRGMGTGELFF. Based on the CDR3 plus reference TRBV11-2 and TRBJ2-2, the full variable domain is EAGVAQSPRYKIIEKRQSVAFWCNPISGHATLYWYQQILGQGPKLLIQFQNNGVVDDSQLPKDRFSAERLKGVDSTLKIQPAKLEDSAVYLCASSRGRGMGTGELFFGEGSRLTVL.